This TCR beta chain was identified in a study of neurological immune-mediated disorders. Overall study: Relapsing-remitting forms accounted for most of the roughly 35 multiple sclerosis patients and secondary progressive forms for 3. Findings and limits, study-wide: Sharing of CDR3 amino acid sequences among expanded clones across subjects was absent, suggesting private repertoires in all groups. HTLV-1-associated myelopathy had the most TCR clonal expansion, while multiple sclerosis had the least, a level that fell below healthy controls.

This CDR3 has 15 residues. With 0 bases removed from V and 6 bases from J, the gap between germline ends came to 15 bases. Germline lookup yields CDR1 LGHNA and CDR2 YSLEER. TCRdb processed the 5' RACE reads anew with MiXCR; each CDR3 protein has one entry. The table includes roughly 120,000 distinct CDR3 sequences, roughly 3.4% detected once. In its sample, this clonotype was seen many times. Its antigen is as yet unknown. The sequenced sample was PBMCs. The genes are TRBV4-3 and TRBJ2-7; D is perhaps TRBD1 or TRBD2 (6 bases each). The sequence was obtained from a woman aged 25 to 45 with multiple sclerosis. The CDR3 DNA reads TGCGCCAGCAGCCAAGAAGAGGGGGTGGGAGGCGAGCAGTACTTC. It translates to CASSQEEGVGGEQYF.